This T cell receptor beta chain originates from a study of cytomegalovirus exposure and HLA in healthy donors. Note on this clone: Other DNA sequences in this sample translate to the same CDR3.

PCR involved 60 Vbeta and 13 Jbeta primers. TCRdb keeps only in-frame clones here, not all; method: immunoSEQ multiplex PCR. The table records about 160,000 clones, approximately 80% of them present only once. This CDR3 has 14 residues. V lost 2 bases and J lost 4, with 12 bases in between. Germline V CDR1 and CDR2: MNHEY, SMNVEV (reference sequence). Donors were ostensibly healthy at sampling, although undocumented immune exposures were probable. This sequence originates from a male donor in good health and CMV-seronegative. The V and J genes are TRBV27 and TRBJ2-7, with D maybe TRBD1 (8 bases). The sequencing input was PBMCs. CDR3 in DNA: TGTGCCAGCAGTTTAGACAGGGGAGGGTACGAGCAGTACTTC. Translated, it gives CASSLDRGGYEQYF.